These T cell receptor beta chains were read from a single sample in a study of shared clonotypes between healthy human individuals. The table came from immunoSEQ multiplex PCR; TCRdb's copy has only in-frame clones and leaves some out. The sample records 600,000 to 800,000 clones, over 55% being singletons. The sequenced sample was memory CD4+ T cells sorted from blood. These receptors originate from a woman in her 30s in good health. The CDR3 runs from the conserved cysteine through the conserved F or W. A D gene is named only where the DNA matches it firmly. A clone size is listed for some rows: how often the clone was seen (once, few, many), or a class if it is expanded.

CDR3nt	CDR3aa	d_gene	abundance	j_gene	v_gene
TGTGCCAGTAGTGATACGCCAACCTACGAGCAGTACTTC	CASSDTPTYEQYF	NA	NA	TRBJ2-7	TRBV2
TGTGCCAGCAGCCCCACCCTGGGGGCGTGGGGCAATCAGCCCCAGCATTTT	CASSPTLGAWGNQPQHF	NA	NA	TRBJ1-5	TRBV7-8
TGTGCCAGCAGTTCTGAGGATCCAGGGAAGGGCGGCTACACCTTC	CASSSEDPGKGGYTF	NA	few	TRBJ1-2	TRBV28
TGTGCCAGCAGTGACGGCGGGGCGATCTCCCCGGGCTACACCTTC	CASSDGGAISPGYTF	NA	NA	TRBJ1-2	TRBV2
TGCGCCAGCAGCCCGCGCGCAGGGATGAACACTGAAGCTTTCTTT	CASSPRAGMNTEAFF	NA	NA	TRBJ1-1	TRBV5-1
TGTGCCAGCAGCTGGGACCGTAGCGGGAGGCGCGCGGATACGCAGTATTTT	CASSWDRSGRRADTQYF	TRBD2	NA	TRBJ2-3	TRBV11-1
TGTGCCACCAAGACAAGAAACTATGGCTACACCTTC	CATKTRNYGYTF	NA	NA	TRBJ1-2	TRBV19
TGTGCCAGCTCACCAGGGGGAAACACCGGGGAGCTGTTTTTT	CASSPGGNTGELFF	NA	NA	TRBJ2-2	TRBV18
TGTGCCAGCAGCGCCACAGACGGCTTCTCTGGAAACACCATATATTTT	CASSATDGFSGNTIYF	NA	NA	TRBJ1-3	TRBV9
TGTGCCAGCAGTGACGGGTTGTCTCCGAATGAGCAGTTCTTC	CASSDGLSPNEQFF	NA	NA	TRBJ2-1	TRBV6-4
TGTGCCAGCAGTGAGTCAGGAAACACCATATATTTT	CASSESGNTIYF	NA	NA	TRBJ1-3	TRBV2
TGCAGCGTTGTTCCCCCGAACCTCTACGAGCAGTACTTC	CSVVPPNLYEQYF	NA	NA	TRBJ2-7	TRBV29-1
TGTGCCAGCAGGATAACTAGCGGGGGGAAGAATACGCAGTATTTT	CASRITSGGKNTQYF	TRBD2	NA	TRBJ2-3	TRBV28
TGTGCCAGCAGCCCCGGGGCGGGAGCAGGCAATGAGCAGTTCTTC	CASSPGAGAGNEQFF	TRBD2	NA	TRBJ2-1	TRBV6-6
TGTGCCAGCAGTTACTCAGGCGGGAGCGCCTACGAGCAGTACTTC	CASSYSGGSAYEQYF	TRBD2	NA	TRBJ2-7	TRBV6-5
TGTGCCAGCTCACCACCTGGCAGCGGGAGGGCCGTAAACATTCAGTACTTC	CASSPPGSGRAVNIQYF	TRBD2	NA	TRBJ2-4	TRBV18
TGCGCCAGCAGCCAGGCCCGGGGGACTGTCTCCTATGGCTACACCTTC	CASSQARGTVSYGYTF	NA	NA	TRBJ1-2	TRBV4-1
TGTGCCACCCCGGTTGGGGAACCCACAGATACGCAGTATTTT	CATPVGEPTDTQYF	NA	NA	TRBJ2-3	TRBV28
TGTGCCAGCAGCCTAACTAGCATTTACAATGAGCAGTTCTTC	CASSLTSIYNEQFF	NA	NA	TRBJ2-1	TRBV7-2
TGTGCCAGCAGCTTAGGGGGACACGGACAAGAGACCCAGTACTTC	CASSLGGHGQETQYF	NA	NA	TRBJ2-5	TRBV7-6
TGTGCCAGCAGTTCTCAGGGTCGGGGGAGTAGTGACACCGGGGAGCTGTTTTTT	CASSSQGRGSSDTGELFF	NA	NA	TRBJ2-2	TRBV28
TGTGCCTGGAGTGATCAGTGGGGCTATGGGAGAAACACCATATATTTT	CAWSDQWGYGRNTIYF	NA	few	TRBJ1-3	TRBV30
TGTGCCATCTCCGGGACAGGGGGCTTCGGAGTTCAGCCCCAGCATTTT	CAISGTGGFGVQPQHF	TRBD1	few	TRBJ1-5	TRBV19
TGTGCCAGCAGCCCGGGTCAGGGAAATCAGCCCCAGCATTTT	CASSPGQGNQPQHF	NA	few	TRBJ1-5	TRBV2
TGTGCCAGCAGCCCTACTCAGGGGTTAACTAATGAAAAACTGTTTTTT	CASSPTQGLTNEKLFF	NA	NA	TRBJ1-4	TRBV7-9
TGTGCCAGCAGCGTAGACAACTATGGCTACACCTTC	CASSVDNYGYTF	NA	few	TRBJ1-2	TRBV9
TGTGCCAGCAGCTTAGAGTGGGGCAGGGGGTACGAGCAGTACTTC	CASSLEWGRGYEQYF	TRBD1	NA	TRBJ2-7	TRBV7-2
TGTGCCAGCAGGACCAATTTACCGGGACAGGACTATGGCTACACCTTC	CASRTNLPGQDYGYTF	TRBD1	once	TRBJ1-2	TRBV2
TGTGCCAGCAGCTTAGTCCTCGCGGGACAGTGGAATCAGCCCCAGCATTTT	CASSLVLAGQWNQPQHF	TRBD1	few	TRBJ1-5	TRBV7-9
TGTGCCAGCAGCCGCGAGACAGACCCTGGGGCGACTGAAGCTTTCTTT	CASSRETDPGATEAFF	NA	few	TRBJ1-1	TRBV28
TGTGCCAGCAGCAAAGCGGGGCGGGGGGCCTATGGCTACACCTTC	CASSKAGRGAYGYTF	NA	NA	TRBJ1-2	TRBV21-1
TGTGCCAGCAGTACCCCGGGACAGACCTACGAGCAGTACTTC	CASSTPGQTYEQYF	TRBD1	NA	TRBJ2-7	TRBV25-1
TGTGCCAGCAGTTTGGGTGGGGCTCTGAGGAATGAGCAGTTCTTC	CASSLGGALRNEQFF	NA	NA	TRBJ2-1	TRBV28
TGTGCCAGCAGCCCAGGGGGACAGGGAAACACCGGGGAGCTGTTTTTT	CASSPGGQGNTGELFF	TRBD1	NA	TRBJ2-2	TRBV7-2
TGTGCCAGCAGCAAGGGACACTCGAACACCGGGGAGCTGTTTTTT	CASSKGHSNTGELFF	NA	NA	TRBJ2-2	TRBV11-2
TGTGCCAGCAGTGGCCGTTGGGGAGGGGACACTGAAGCTTTCTTT	CASSGRWGGDTEAFF	NA	NA	TRBJ1-1	TRBV27
TGTGCCAGCAGCTTAGCGGGACAATCCCACAGCTCTGGGGCCAACGTCCTGACTTTC	CASSLAGQSHSSGANVLTF	NA	NA	TRBJ2-6	TRBV7-2